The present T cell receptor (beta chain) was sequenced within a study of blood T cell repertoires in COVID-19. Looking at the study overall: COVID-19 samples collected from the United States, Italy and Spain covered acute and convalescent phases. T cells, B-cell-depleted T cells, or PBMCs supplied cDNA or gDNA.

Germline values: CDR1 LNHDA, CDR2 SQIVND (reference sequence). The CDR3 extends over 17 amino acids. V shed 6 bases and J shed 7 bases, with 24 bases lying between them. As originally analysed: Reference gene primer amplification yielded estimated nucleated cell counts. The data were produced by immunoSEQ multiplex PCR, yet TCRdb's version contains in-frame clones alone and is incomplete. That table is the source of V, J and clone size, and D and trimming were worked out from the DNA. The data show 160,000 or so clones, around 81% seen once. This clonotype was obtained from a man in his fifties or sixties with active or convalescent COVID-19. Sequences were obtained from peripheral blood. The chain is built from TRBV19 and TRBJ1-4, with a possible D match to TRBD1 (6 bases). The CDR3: CASSPKTSDSLVEKLFF. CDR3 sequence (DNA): TGTGCCAGTAGCCCTAAAACATCGGACAGCCTGGTTGAAAAACTGTTTTTT.